This TCR beta chain is drawn from a study of blood T cells in healthy people across ages. V was pared by 3 bases and J by 1 base, with 13 bases between. The germline CDR1 and CDR2 sequences are SGDLS and YYNGEE. There are 15 residues in the CDR3. It was with a sample-barcoded 5' primer and a J-beta primer mix that a second PCR of roughly 7 to 12 cycles was run. TCRdb ran MiXCR on the 5' RACE reads and lists one entry per CDR3 protein. Among around 790,000 distinct CDR3 sequences, around two fifths were seen once, and the ten largest hold about 21%. Total RNA extraction produced at least 5.5 micrograms (per sample) for the study.

This receptor was identified in a man aged 55 to 70 in good health. The rearrangement joins TRBV9 to TRBJ1-1; a possible D gene is TRBD1 (5 bases). Sequencing input: blood. In nucleotides, the CDR3 is TGTGCCAGCAGCGAATATTCGGGGCCGAACACTGAAGCTTTCTTT. It encodes CASSEYSGPNTEAFF.